Described below is a single T cell receptor (beta chain) sequence and its context. Its antigen is not identified. The sample comes from a study of cytomegalovirus exposure and HLA in healthy donors. Study-level points and caveats: Available immune exposure information covered CMV serostatus only. In vitro experiments confirmed that a few CMV-associated chains were specific for CMV antigens. Most observed TCR sequences were rare, whereas some public TCRs were detected in many donors.

Primers for the PCR totalled 60 Vbeta and 13 Jbeta. The data were produced by immunoSEQ multiplex PCR, yet TCRdb's version contains in-frame clones alone and is incomplete. The data hold 150,000 to 200,000 clones, with roughly 85% observed a single time. The CDR3 length is 15 residues. Trimming removed 6 bases at V and 4 bases at J, with 16 bases between. Germline V gene lookup returns CDR1 MNHNS and CDR2 SASEGT. The receptor comes from a woman aged 45-59 years in good health and CMV-seronegative. Sequenced input: PBMCs. V gene TRBV6-1 combines with J gene TRBJ1-3, with D perhaps matching TRBD1 (6 bases). The CDR3 loop is CASSRGGDAGNTIYF. Written as DNA, the CDR3 is TGTGCCAGCAGCCGAGGGGGGGATGCGGGAAACACCATATATTTT.